The entry below describes one TCR beta chain. The data stem from a study of blood T cell repertoires in COVID-19. Repertoires were generated with immunoSEQ multiplex PCR, while TCRdb's copy carries only in-frame clones and drops some. The sample lists about 240,000 clones, 83% occurring once. The germline CDR1 and CDR2 sequences are LNHDA and SQIVND (reference sequence). The CDR3 spans 17 residues. V lost 3 bases, J lost 6 bases, and 23 bases lay in between. V and J are TRBV19 and TRBJ1-2, with a weak D call TRBD1 (5 bases). This TCR was sampled from a human donor in a cohort sampled during active COVID-19. Input material: peripheral blood. CDR3 DNA sequence: TGTGCCAGTAGTATTACAACGGGATTCGCGGGGGAAAATGGCTACACCTTC. Translation gives CASSITTGFAGENGYTF.